Here is one TCR beta chain with its context. These data belong to a study of blood T cell repertoires in COVID-19. The CDR3 runs 16 residues. Germline V gene data show CDR1 as SGHRS and CDR2 as YFSETQ. Losses at the gene ends were 1 base for V and 4 bases for J; bases not matched to a gene: 10. Assay: immunoSEQ multiplex PCR; the TCRdb copy retains only in-frame clones and omits some. The sample lists 400,000 or so clones; 89% were seen once. The TCR was taken from a woman in her forties with COVID-19, enrolled during active disease. The specimen sequenced was peripheral blood. The gene calls are TRBV5-1 and TRBJ2-5; 7 positions agree with TRBD1. CDR3 DNA sequence: TGCGCCAGCAGCTTGCAACCTACAGGGGCGGGAGAGACCCAGTACTTC. It specifies CASSLQPTGAGETQYF.